Listed below are T cell receptor beta chains from one sample, sequenced in a study of immune evolution from preneoplasia to lung adenocarcinoma. Clones were sequenced by immunoSEQ multiplex PCR, and TCRdb holds only the in-frame ones, with some missing. This table has about 6,000 clones, over 70% appearing once. Source material: FFPE lung adenocarcinoma in situ tissue. All receptors come from a donor at least 70 years old with lung adenocarcinoma. Each CDR3 is given with its conserved first and last residue. The D gene is left open where the match is weak. Clone sizes are given selectively: once, few, many, or a class where the clone is expanded.

.	.	TRBV5-1	TRBJ2-1	CASSPRERLYNEQFF	TGCGCCAGCAGCCCGAGAGAGAGGTTATACAATGAGCAGTTCTTC
.	.	TRBV18	TRBJ2-7	CASSSHPDSPYEQYF	TGTGCCAGCTCGTCCCACCCGGACAGTCCCTACGAGCAGTACTTC
.	.	TRBV27	TRBJ1-2	CASSFRGGYGYTF	TGTGCCAGCAGTTTTAGGGGAGGCTATGGCTACACCTTC
.	.	TRBV7-9	TRBJ2-5	CASSLVGLKGTQYF	TGTGCCAGCAGCTTAGTTGGGTTAAAAGGGACCCAGTACTTC
.	.	TRBV6-5	TRBJ1-1	CASRLGLNTEAFF	TGTGCCAGCAGATTAGGCCTGAACACTGAAGCTTTCTTT
.	once	TRBV6-5	TRBJ2-4	CASSRKLGDKNIQYF	TGTGCCAGCAGTCGTAAACTAGGGGACAAAAACATTCAGTACTTC
.	.	TRBV7-9	TRBJ2-5	CASSFYSGEKETQYF	TGTGCCAGCAGCTTTTACTCGGGGGAAAAAGAGACCCAGTACTTC
.	.	TRBV6-5	TRBJ1-5	CASSRGFDSNQPQHF	TGTGCCAGCAGTAGGGGGTTCGATAGCAATCAGCCCCAGCATTTT
.	.	TRBV11-2	TRBJ2-5	CASLVTETQYF	TGTGCCAGCTTGGTTACGGAGACCCAGTACTTC
.	few	TRBV13	TRBJ2-7	CASSFRGYEQYF	TGTGCCAGCAGCTTCAGGGGTTACGAGCAGTACTTC
.	.	TRBV5-1	TRBJ1-3	CASSLGGNAGNTIYF	TGCGCCAGCAGCTTGGGAGGGAACGCTGGAAACACCATATATTTT
.	.	TRBV29-1	TRBJ2-1	CSVDSPYSYNEQFF	TGCAGCGTTGATAGTCCTTACTCCTACAATGAGCAGTTCTTC
.	.	TRBV5-8	TRBJ2-2	CASSKFGGADTGELFF	TGTGCCAGCAGCAAATTCGGGGGCGCGGACACCGGGGAGCTGTTTTTT
TRBD1	.	TRBV14	TRBJ2-7	CASSQALDRGYEQYF	TGTGCCAGCAGCCAAGCGCTGGACAGGGGATACGAGCAGTACTTC
TRBD2	.	TRBV5-1	TRBJ2-7	CASSLGIAGGLGYEQYF	TGCGCCAGCAGCTTGGGGATAGCGGGAGGTTTAGGTTACGAGCAGTACTTC
.	.	TRBV11-2	TRBJ1-5	CASSGSGGNQPQHF	TGTGCCAGCAGCGGGTCAGGAGGCAATCAGCCCCAGCATTTT
.	.	TRBV18	TRBJ2-7	CASSRGVGRGEQYF	TGTGCCAGCTCACGAGGAGTGGGGCGAGGCGAGCAGTACTTC
TRBD1	.	TRBV30	TRBJ1-4	CAWSATGTGSEKLFF	TGTGCCTGGAGTGCTACCGGGACAGGGAGCGAAAAACTGTTTTTT
.	.	TRBV5-1	TRBJ1-2	CASSLDSRANYGYTF	TGCGCCAGCAGCTTGGATTCGAGGGCTAACTATGGCTACACCTTC
TRBD1	.	TRBV7-3	TRBJ2-7	CASSPGQGRTNSYEQYF	TGTGCCAGCAGCCCGGGACAGGGGAGGACCAACTCCTACGAGCAGTACTTC
.	.	TRBV2	TRBJ2-7	CAARGDSYEQYF	TGTGCCGCACGCGGGGACAGCTACGAGCAGTACTTC
.	.	TRBV6-5	TRBJ2-7	CASSHQGGAEQYF	TGTGCCAGCAGCCACCAGGGGGGTGCCGAGCAGTACTTC
.	.	TRBV18	TRBJ2-1	CASSLLAEYNEQFF	TGTGCCAGCTCACTTTTAGCGGAGTACAATGAGCAGTTCTTC
TRBD2	.	TRBV19	TRBJ2-2	CASSIRTSVRTGELFF	TGTGCCAGTAGTATAAGGACTAGCGTCCGCACCGGGGAGCTGTTTTTT
.	.	TRBV6-6	TRBJ2-5	CASSPLAQAQETQYF	TGTGCCAGCAGTCCCCTAGCGCAAGCCCAAGAGACCCAGTACTTC
TRBD1	once	TRBV5-1	TRBJ1-2	CASSLGGQGINYGYTF	TGCGCCAGCAGCTTGGGGGGACAGGGTATAAACTATGGCTACACCTTC
TRBD2	.	TRBV19	TRBJ2-2	CASRAGANTGELFF	TGTGCCAGTAGGGCGGGAGCGAACACCGGGGAGCTGTTTTTT
TRBD2	.	TRBV29-1	TRBJ2-5	CSVVRGGLQETQYF	TGCAGCGTTGTTCGGGGAGGGCTCCAAGAGACCCAGTACTTC
.	once	TRBV7-8	TRBJ2-2	CASSPQAGMRELFF	TGTGCCAGCAGCCCGCAGGCGGGCATGAGGGAGCTGTTTTTT
.	.	TRBV7-3	TRBJ2-3	CASSLSQGDDTQYF	TGTGCCAGCAGCTTATCACAGGGTGACGATACGCAGTATTTT